This T cell receptor (beta chain) was recovered during a study of spatial heterogeneity in lung cancer. Whole-study context: Detection consistently yielded more beta chains than alpha chains. Study-level points and caveats: Expanded intratumoral alpha and beta TCR counts tracked tumor mutation counts.

Each CDR3 protein is one row after TCRdb ran MiXCR on the 5' RACE reads. The profile shows about 580 distinct CDR3 sequences, approximately 10% of them singletons. This clonotype is large (0.1 to 1%). Its specificity is not known. The CDR3 loop spans 16 amino acids. V was pared by 4 bases and J by 2 bases, with 9 bases of the junction left unmatched. Regarding time point: sample taken at primary tumor resection. More than 70 TRACERx patients with early, untreated non-small cell lung cancer donated samples. No cells were sorted before sequencing. The whole RNA sequenced was extracted from tumor, nontumor lung or frozen PBMC.

The chain uses TRBV12-3 or TRBV12-4 and TRBJ2-3; 7 bases are a match to TRBD2. The source of this sequence is a female donor with early-stage non-small cell lung cancer. The specimen was lung tumor tissue, collected at surgery. The CDR3, as DNA: TGTGCCAGCAGTTCCTTGGGGAGCGGGGACACAGATACGCAGTATTTT. Translation gives CASSSLGSGDTDTQYF.